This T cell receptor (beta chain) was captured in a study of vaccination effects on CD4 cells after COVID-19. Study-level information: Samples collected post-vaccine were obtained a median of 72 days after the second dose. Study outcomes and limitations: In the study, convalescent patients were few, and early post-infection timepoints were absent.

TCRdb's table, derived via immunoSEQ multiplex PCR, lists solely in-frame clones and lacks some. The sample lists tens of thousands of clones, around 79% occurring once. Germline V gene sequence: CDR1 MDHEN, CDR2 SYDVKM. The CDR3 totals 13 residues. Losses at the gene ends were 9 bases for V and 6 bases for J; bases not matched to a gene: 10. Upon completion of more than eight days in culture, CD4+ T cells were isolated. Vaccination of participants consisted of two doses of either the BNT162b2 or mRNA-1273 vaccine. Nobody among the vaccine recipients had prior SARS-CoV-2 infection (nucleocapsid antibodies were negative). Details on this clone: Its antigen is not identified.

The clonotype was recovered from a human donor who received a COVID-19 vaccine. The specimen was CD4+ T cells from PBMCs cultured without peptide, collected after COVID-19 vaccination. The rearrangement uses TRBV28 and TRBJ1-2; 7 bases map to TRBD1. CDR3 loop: CASISRGWDGYTF. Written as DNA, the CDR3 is TGTGCCAGTATATCCAGGGGGTGGGATGGCTACACCTTC.